This T cell receptor beta chain originates from a study of cytomegalovirus exposure and HLA in healthy donors. Each donor's status was that of a healthy bone marrow donor. CDR3 length: 15 residues. Per germline, CDR1 MNHEY and CDR2 SMNVEV (reference sequence). The PCR contained 60 Vbeta and 13 Jbeta primers. Clones were sequenced by immunoSEQ multiplex PCR, and TCRdb holds only the in-frame ones, with some missing. The data contain roughly 120,000 clones, over 8.5% of them seen just once; the ten biggest clones take up approximately 6.4%. This clone was seen a few times. Its ends do not fully match the called genes, so a read error is possible.

This receptor was identified in a woman between 40 and 50 years old in good health and CMV-seropositive. This chain joins TRBV27 and TRBJ1-5, with unresolved D. Sequences were obtained from PBMCs. CDR3 nucleotide sequence: TGTGCCAGCAGTTTATCTTGGGCACTTAATCAGCCCCAGAATTTT. As protein: CASSLSWALNQPQNF.